The clone carrying this T cell receptor (beta chain) was picked up many times. The CDR3 spans 11 residues. Trimming removed 2 bases at V and 2 bases at J, with 3 bases between. In germline, CDR1 is DFQATT, CDR2 SNEGSKA (reference sequence). This sample was included in a study of identical twins. Each CDR3 protein gets one entry after TCRdb re-called the 5' RACE reads with MiXCR. The repertoire holds some 600,000 distinct CDR3 sequences, with around 7.4% as singletons. These data were also reused for a study on yellow fever vaccine responses in identical twins.

The chain recombines TRBV20-1 with TRBJ1-1, with no clear D. This receptor was identified in a woman aged 18-29 years in good health. The sequenced sample consisted of PBMCs. CDR3 region: CSARPNTEAFF. CDR3 bases: TGCAGTGCTAGACCTAACACTGAAGCTTTCTTT.